This TCR beta chain was profiled in a study of beta chain features in type 1 diabetes. Turning to the study itself: Patients and healthy donors were similar in age, gender and cell yields. General study points: Across all four CD4+ subsets, people with type 1 diabetes showed modestly shorter TCRB CDR3s. Patients with type 1 diabetes carried fewer insertions and had more deletions at their VDJ junctions.

This clone was observed a handful of times. Its antigen is not known. The entirety of the isolated RNA underwent reverse transcription, so expressed TCRB transcripts were sequenced. Sequencing was performed with immunoSEQ multiplex PCR; in TCRdb, only in-frame clones are kept and a portion is missing. Among nearly 700,000 clones, around an eighth were seen once, and the ten largest hold 0.022%. The CDR3 extends over 15 amino acids. V trimming: 5 bases; J trimming: 0 bases; junction bases outside the gene matches: 5. CDR1 is SNHLY, CDR2 FYNNEI, per germline. Every single donor gave one heparinised blood draw, and these averaged about 116 mL.

This chain connects TRBV2 to TRBJ2-7; 9 nucleotides match TRBD1. The sample consisted of naive CD4+ T cells from blood. The TCR originated in a young man with type 1 diabetes. This chain's CDR3 is CASSPQGQGSYEQYF. The CDR3 coding sequence is TGTGCCAGCAGTCCCCAGGGACAGGGCTCCTACGAGCAGTACTTC.